This is a list of T cell receptor beta chains from one sample in a study of cytomegalovirus exposure and HLA in healthy donors. Here immunoSEQ multiplex PCR was the method, and the copy in TCRdb shows in-frame clones only, minus some. Of about 160,000 clones listed, just over 75% are singletons. Material: PBMCs. These receptors came from a woman in her thirties or forties in good health and CMV-seronegative. CDR3s include the opening cysteine and the closing phenylalanine or tryptophan. Each record gives: J gene, D gene, clone size, V gene, CDR3 protein, CDR3 DNA. The D gene is left open where the match is weak. Expanded clones are given a class, and other clones once, few, many or no size at all.

TRBJ2-3 | - | - | TRBV5-1 | CASSLRDFTDTQYF | TGCGCCAGCAGCCTACGGGACTTCACAGATACGCAGTATTTT
TRBJ2-3 | TRBD2 | - | TRBV7-2 | CASSAPGTSGSRGTDTQYF | TGTGCCAGCAGCGCCCCCGGGACTAGCGGGAGCAGAGGGACAGATACGCAGTATTTT
TRBJ1-2 | - | - | TRBV5-1 | CASSDGSSVNYGYTF | TGCGCCAGCAGCGACGGGTCCTCCGTTAACTATGGCTACACCTTC
TRBJ1-5 | - | - | TRBV6-1 | CATQALLMQPQHF | TGTGCCACCCAGGCCCTTCTCATGCAGCCCCAGCATTTT
TRBJ2-3 | TRBD2 | - | TRBV6-9 | CASGIRTSGILLGTDTQYF | TGTGCCAGCGGGATACGGACTAGCGGGATTCTCCTTGGAACAGATACGCAGTATTTT
TRBJ2-3 | TRBD1 | - | TRBV11-3 | CASGTGGTDFDTQYF | TGTGCCAGCGGAACAGGGGGCACGGACTTTGATACGCAGTATTTT
TRBJ2-7 | - | - | TRBV6-5 | CASSYSSGSPIYEQYF | TGTGCCAGCAGTTACTCGAGTGGGAGCCCCATCTACGAGCAGTACTTC
TRBJ1-2 | - | few | TRBV10-3 | CAISRDSDGYTF | TGTGCCATCTCCAGAGACAGTGACGGCTACACCTTC
TRBJ2-3 | TRBD2 | - | TRBV9 | CASSVSGRGTDTQYF | TGTGCCAGCAGCGTTAGCGGGAGGGGCACAGATACGCAGTATTTT
TRBJ1-2 | - | - | TRBV2 | CASSDPSRANYGYTF | TGTGCCAGCAGTGATCCCTCCAGGGCTAACTATGGCTACACCTTC
TRBJ1-5 | TRBD1 | - | TRBV28 | CASSILGQGGQPQHF | TGTGCCAGCAGTATCTTGGGACAGGGAGGACAGCCCCAGCATTTT
TRBJ1-2 | - | - | TRBV30 | CAWSVRGGARGYTF | TGTGCCTGGAGTGTACGGGGGGGGGCGAGGGGCTACACCTTC
TRBJ1-1 | - | - | TRBV9 | CASSQSDVGRAFF | TGTGCCAGCAGCCAAAGCGACGTAGGTCGGGCTTTCTTT
TRBJ1-5 | - | - | TRBV28 | CASSFPDRPQHF | TGTGCCAGCAGTTTCCCGGACAGGCCCCAGCATTTT
TRBJ2-3 | - | - | TRBV7-2 | CASSFRPFQDTQYF | TGTGCCAGCAGCTTTCGCCCGTTTCAGGATACGCAGTATTTT
TRBJ1-2 | TRBD1 | - | TRBV10-3 | CAISEGSRQTGGAIHYGYTF | TGTGCCATCAGTGAGGGGAGCCGGCAGACAGGGGGTGCTATACACTATGGCTACACCTTC
TRBJ2-3 | TRBD1 | - | TRBV4-2 | CASSRELTGGTDTQYF | TGTGCCAGCAGCCGGGAACTGACAGGGGGCACAGATACGCAGTATTTT
TRBJ1-1 | - | - | TRBV21-1 | CASSKERQGSTEAFF | TGTGCCAGCAGCAAAGAGCGGCAGGGGTCCACTGAAGCTTTCTTT
TRBJ2-7 | - | few | TRBV6-5 | CASSYSYSSYEQYF | TGTGCCAGCAGTTACTCTTATAGCTCCTACGAGCAGTACTTC
TRBJ2-1 | TRBD2 | - | TRBV5-1 | CASSPGTSGSSNEQFF | TGCGCCAGCAGCCCAGGGACTAGCGGGAGTAGTAATGAGCAGTTCTTC
TRBJ2-1 | TRBD2 | - | TRBV9 | CASSVEDSSGIAENEQFF | TGTGCCAGCAGCGTAGAGGACTCGAGCGGGATAGCAGAGAATGAGCAGTTCTTC
TRBJ2-3 | TRBD1 | - | TRBV2 | CASGANRGPDTQYF | TGTGCCAGCGGTGCGAACAGGGGGCCGGATACGCAGTATTTT
TRBJ1-2 | TRBD1 | - | TRBV27 | CASSSGQGDGYTF | TGTGCCAGCAGTTCCGGACAGGGGGATGGCTACACCTTC
TRBJ2-5 | TRBD2 | few | TRBV30 | CAWTTGLARGETQYF | TGTGCCTGGACCACGGGACTAGCGCGAGGGGAGACCCAGTACTTC
TRBJ1-2 | TRBD1 | - | TRBV5-6 | CASSPGTGGNYGYTF | TGTGCCAGCAGCCCCGGGACAGGGGGGAACTATGGCTACACCTTC
TRBJ2-2 | - | - | TRBV7-3 | CASSRRVNTGELFF | TGTGCCAGCAGTCGGAGGGTGAACACCGGGGAGCTGTTTTTT
TRBJ1-1 | - | - | TRBV9 | CASSIGEGGFQDTEAFF | TGTGCCAGCAGCATTGGTGAAGGGGGATTTCAGGACACTGAAGCTTTCTTT
TRBJ2-6 | - | - | TRBV30 | CAWSKRGNSGANVLTF | TGTGCCTGGAGTAAGAGGGGGAACTCTGGGGCCAACGTCCTGACTTTC
TRBJ2-7 | TRBD1 | - | TRBV28 | CASSPQSDRGREQYF | TGTGCCAGCAGTCCTCAATCCGACAGGGGGCGCGAGCAGTACTTC
TRBJ1-2 | - | - | TRBV30 | CVGGNYGYTF | TGTGTGGGGGGAAACTATGGCTACACCTTC
TRBJ1-2 | - | - | TRBV2 | CASSPVEGANYGYTF | TGTGCCAGCAGTCCCGTCGAAGGGGCAAACTATGGCTACACCTTC
TRBJ2-1 | - | - | TRBV29-1 | CSVTWARNEQFF | TGCAGCGTTACGTGGGCCCGGAATGAGCAGTTCTTC
TRBJ2-3 | TRBD2 | - | TRBV28 | CASSLPYPTSGRRLRDTQYF | TGTGCCAGCAGTTTGCCCTATCCGACTAGCGGGAGAAGGTTGAGAGATACGCAGTATTTT
TRBJ2-7 | TRBD2 | - | TRBV6-5 | CASSSTSGRHEQYF | TGTGCCAGCAGTTCCACTAGCGGGAGACACGAGCAGTACTTC
TRBJ2-4 | TRBD2 | - | TRBV30 | CAWSRGDIQYF | TGTGCCTGGAGTCGGGGGGACATTCAGTACTTC
TRBJ2-1 | TRBD1 | - | TRBV5-4 | CASSPHSGTGRENEQFF | TGTGCCAGCAGCCCACACTCCGGGACAGGGAGGGAAAATGAGCAGTTCTTC
TRBJ2-3 | - | - | TRBV25-1 | CASSDPRRGFADTQYF | TGTGCCAGCAGTGACCCCCGTCGAGGGTTTGCAGATACGCAGTATTTT
TRBJ2-7 | TRBD1 | - | TRBV11-1 | CASSLDGTGSYEQYF | TGTGCCAGCAGCTTAGATGGGACAGGGTCCTACGAGCAGTACTTC
TRBJ1-1 | TRBD1 | - | TRBV29-1 | CSVGQGGTEAFF | TGCAGCGTGGGACAGGGGGGCACTGAAGCTTTCTTT
TRBJ1-5 | - | - | TRBV9 | CASSRTTYQPQHF | TGTGCCAGCAGCCGAACAACCTATCAGCCCCAGCATTTT
TRBJ2-7 | - | few | TRBV27 | CASSPVTGNSYEQYF | TGTGCCAGCAGTCCCGTAACAGGCAACTCCTACGAGCAGTACTTC
TRBJ1-1 | TRBD1 | - | TRBV6-1 | CASSVQGGVDTEAFF | TGTGCCAGCAGTGTACAGGGGGGTGTGGACACTGAAGCTTTCTTT